A selection of T cell receptor beta chains follows, all from one sample in a study of cytomegalovirus exposure and HLA in healthy donors. Sequencing was performed with immunoSEQ multiplex PCR; in TCRdb, only in-frame clones are kept and a portion is missing. The sample records 150,000 or so clones, 80% being singletons. Sequencing was carried out using PBMCs. The receptors come from a woman aged 45-59 years in good health and CMV-seropositive. Both conserved end residues are part of each CDR3. The D gene is left open where the match is weak. Clone size is given for some rows only: seen once, a few or many times, or a class if the clone is expanded.

clone size,J gene,V gene,D gene,CDR3 protein,CDR3 DNA
.,TRBJ2-1,TRBV11-1,.,CASGEVTSSYNEQFF,TGTGCCAGCGGGGAAGTGACTAGCTCCTACAATGAGCAGTTCTTC
.,TRBJ2-2,TRBV2,.,CASSAGNTGELFF,TGTGCCAGCAGTGCAGGTAACACCGGGGAGCTGTTTTTT
.,TRBJ1-1,TRBV11-2,.,CASSRQISEAFF,TGTGCCAGCAGCCGACAGATTTCTGAAGCTTTCTTT
.,TRBJ1-5,TRBV5-6,.,CASSYSGERGQPQHF,TGTGCCAGCAGCTATTCAGGGGAGAGGGGTCAGCCCCAGCATTTT
.,TRBJ2-7,TRBV20-1,TRBD1,CSAETGGEQYF,TGCAGTGCCGAGACAGGGGGAGAGCAGTACTTC
.,TRBJ1-4,TRBV7-9,TRBD1,CASTDRDNEKLFF,TGTGCCAGCACCGACAGGGATAATGAAAAACTGTTTTTT
.,TRBJ1-3,TRBV28,.,CASSEQVQNTIYF,TGTGCCAGCAGCGAGCAGGTGCAAAACACCATATATTTT
.,TRBJ2-2,TRBV18,.,CASSHPAGELFF,TGTGCCAGCTCACACCCGGCCGGGGAGCTGTTTTTT
once,TRBJ1-1,TRBV4-1,TRBD1,CASSIGTGGLMNTEAFF,TGCGCCAGCAGTATCGGGACAGGGGGACTCATGAACACTGAAGCTTTCTTT
once,TRBJ1-2,TRBV19,.,CASSIGASNYGYTF,TGTGCCAGTAGTATAGGCGCATCTAACTATGGCTACACCTTC
.,TRBJ1-1,TRBV7-6,TRBD1,CASSLVTGGNTEAFF,TGTGCCAGCAGCTTAGTTACAGGGGGCAACACTGAAGCTTTCTTT
.,TRBJ2-1,TRBV7-6,TRBD1,CASSQQGNEQFF,TGTGCCAGCAGCCAACAGGGGAATGAGCAGTTCTTC
few,TRBJ2-1,TRBV2,.,CASSPRGSYNEQFF,TGTGCCAGCAGTCCCCGGGGCTCCTACAATGAGCAGTTCTTC
.,TRBJ2-7,TRBV5-6,.,CASSLTGPIDEQYF,TGTGCCAGCAGCTTAACAGGGCCCATCGACGAGCAGTACTTC
.,TRBJ2-1,TRBV2,TRBD1,CASSIQGAGEQFF,TGTGCCAGCAGTATACAGGGGGCGGGTGAGCAGTTCTTC
.,TRBJ1-6,TRBV5-1,TRBD1,CASSLTGDLGSPLHF,TGCGCCAGCAGCTTGACAGGGGACCTGGGTTCACCCCTCCACTTT
.,TRBJ2-1,TRBV27,.,CASSLRGMGQYNEQFF,TGTGCCAGCAGTTTAAGGGGTATGGGACAATACAATGAGCAGTTCTTC
.,TRBJ1-3,TRBV6-6,.,CASSLFSGNTIYF,TGTGCCAGCAGCCTCTTCTCTGGAAACACCATATATTTT
few,TRBJ2-6,TRBV5-1,TRBD2,CASSLAGGPSGANVLTF,TGCGCCAGCAGTCTAGCGGGAGGGCCCTCTGGGGCCAACGTCCTGACTTTC
.,TRBJ1-2,TRBV7-2,TRBD1,CASSHDRAYGYTF,TGTGCCAGCAGCCATGACAGGGCCTATGGCTACACCTTC
.,TRBJ2-2,TRBV4-3,.,CASSPTRQGTGELFF,TGCGCCAGCAGCCCGACGCGGCAGGGAACCGGGGAGCTGTTTTTT
.,TRBJ1-4,TRBV7-2,.,CASSLVLNEKLFF,TGTGCCAGCAGCTTAGTCCTGAATGAAAAACTGTTTTTT
once,TRBJ2-2,TRBV11-2,.,CASSLEVLSTGELFF,TGTGCCAGCAGCTTAGAAGTACTCTCCACCGGGGAGCTGTTTTTT
few,TRBJ1-2,TRBV19,TRBD1,CASSRDRYNNYGYTF,TGTGCCAGCAGTCGGGACAGATATAATAACTATGGCTACACCTTC
.,TRBJ2-5,TRBV5-1,TRBD2,CASSLDGTREETQYF,TGCGCCAGCAGCTTGGACGGGACTAGAGAAGAGACCCAGTACTTC
.,TRBJ2-1,TRBV4-2,TRBD1,CASSRDRGHEQFF,TGTGCCAGCAGCCGGGACAGGGGACATGAGCAGTTCTTC
.,TRBJ1-2,TRBV28,.,CASSYRANYGYTF,TGTGCCAGCAGCTACAGGGCAAACTATGGCTACACCTTC
.,TRBJ1-6,TRBV7-9,TRBD1,CASRLPGTEINSPLHF,TGTGCCAGCAGGTTACCCGGGACAGAGATTAATTCACCCCTCCACTTT
once,TRBJ2-7,TRBV28,.,CASSLRSEQYF,TGTGCCAGCAGTTTAAGGAGCGAGCAGTACTTC
.,TRBJ1-3,TRBV7-8,.,CASSSRRDTGNTIYF,TGTGCCAGCAGCTCCCGCCGGGACACTGGAAACACCATATATTTT
.,TRBJ1-2,TRBV6-5,.,CASSYQGGVGGYTF,TGTGCCAGCAGTTATCAAGGAGGCGTAGGAGGCTACACCTTC
.,TRBJ2-3,TRBV6-1,TRBD2,CASTRLAGGTDTQYF,TGTGCCAGCACTCGACTAGCGGGAGGGACAGATACGCAGTATTTT
.,TRBJ2-5,TRBV28,TRBD2,CASSTRLAGAETQYF,TGTGCCAGCAGTACCCGACTAGCGGGAGCGGAGACCCAGTACTTC
.,TRBJ2-7,TRBV28,TRBD1,CASSLSRAGGDEQYF,TGTGCCAGCAGTTTAAGCCGAGCAGGGGGCGACGAGCAGTACTTC
.,TRBJ1-2,TRBV18,TRBD1,CASSPGGTGYFYGYTF,TGTGCCAGCTCACCGGGCGGGACAGGCTATTTCTATGGCTACACCTTC
.,TRBJ1-3,TRBV19,.,CASALISGISGNTIYF,TGTGCCAGTGCATTGATCTCCGGGATTTCTGGAAACACCATATATTTT
.,TRBJ1-1,TRBV5-1,.,CASKGNRDTEAFF,TGCGCCAGCAAGGGTAACAGGGACACTGAAGCTTTCTTT
.,TRBJ2-2,TRBV7-3,TRBD1,CASSLGPQGAYTGELFF,TGTGCCAGCAGCCTGGGCCCACAGGGGGCTTACACCGGGGAGCTGTTTTTT
.,TRBJ2-5,TRBV7-3,TRBD1,CASSLSQGVRETQYF,TGTGCCAGCAGCTTATCCCAGGGGGTAAGAGAGACCCAGTACTTC
.,TRBJ2-3,TRBV5-1,TRBD2,CASSPGTSGSSDTQYF,TGCGCCAGCAGCCCCGGGACTAGCGGGAGCTCAGATACGCAGTATTTT
.,TRBJ1-2,TRBV30,.,CAWSGTPWGYTF,TGTGCCTGGAGTGGGACTCCTTGGGGCTACACCTTC
.,TRBJ2-5,TRBV30,TRBD1,CAWATGGGETQYF,TGTGCCTGGGCTACAGGGGGAGGAGAGACCCAGTACTTC